This T cell receptor (beta chain) emerged from a study of cytomegalovirus exposure and HLA in healthy donors. Study conclusions and caveats: Subsequent analysis of the 120 or so validation repertoires found a tendency for first-cohort TCR clusters to co-occur.

A word on this clone: Antigen: not known.

Using immunoSEQ multiplex PCR, the repertoire was profiled, and TCRdb retains in-frame clones only, with some absent. The sample shows about 160,000 clones, roughly 96% of them seen only once. The CDR3 is 15 residues long. With V trimmed by 7 bases and J by 5 bases, 14 bases remained unmatched. Germline CDR1 reads SQVTM; CDR2 reads ANQGSEA. Input material: PBMCs. The TCR was taken from a woman younger than 35 in good health and CMV-seronegative. V usage is TRBV29-1 and J usage is TRBJ2-1; 7 nucleotides match TRBD1. The CDR3 protein is CSARTGYSQDNEQFF. CDR3 in DNA: TGCAGCGCAAGGACAGGATATAGCCAAGACAATGAGCAGTTCTTC.